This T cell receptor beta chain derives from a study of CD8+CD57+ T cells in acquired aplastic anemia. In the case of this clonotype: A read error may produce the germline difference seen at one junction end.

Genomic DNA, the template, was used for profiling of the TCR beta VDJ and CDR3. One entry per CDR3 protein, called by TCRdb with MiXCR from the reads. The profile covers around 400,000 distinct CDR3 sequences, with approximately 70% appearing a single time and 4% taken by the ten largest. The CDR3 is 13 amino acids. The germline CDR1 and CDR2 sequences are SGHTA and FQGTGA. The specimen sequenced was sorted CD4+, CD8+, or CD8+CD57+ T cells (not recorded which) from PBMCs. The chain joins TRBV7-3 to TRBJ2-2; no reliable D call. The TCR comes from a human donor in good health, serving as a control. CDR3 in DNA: TGTGCCAGCAGCTTCGCGGTGACCGCGGAGCTGTTCTTT. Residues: CASSFAVTAELFF.